This T cell receptor beta chain was sequenced during a study of T cell responses to AZD1222 COVID-19 vaccine. Study-level points and caveats: Baseline seropositivity occurred in only a handful of AZD1222 recipients. Clonal diversity was possibly underestimated; the donors were predominantly white British and more often female. Spike-specific TCR breadth and depth both grew after two AZD1222 doses. Sampling that yielded the repertoires occurred only after the peak T cell response.

Regarding this clone: Antigen specificity is unknown.

Clones were sequenced by immunoSEQ multiplex PCR, and TCRdb holds only the in-frame ones, with some missing. The sample has about 130,000 clones, more than 80% seen once. V was clipped by 4 bases and J by 4 bases, with 17 bases between them. The CDR3 sequence is 15 residues long. The germline CDR1 and CDR2 sequences are SNHLY and FYNNEI. The source of this sequence is an adult who received the AZD1222 COVID-19 vaccine. The starting material was peripheral blood, obtained 28 days after the second AZD1222 dose. The gene calls are TRBV2 and TRBJ2-7; D is possibly TRBD1 (6 bases). CDR3 sequence: CASSGDIVIKYEQYF. The CDR3 DNA reads TGTGCCAGCAGTGGGGACATCGTAATTAAGTACGAGCAGTACTTC. The whole variable domain, remainder taken from reference TRBV2 and TRBJ2-7, is EPEVTQTPSHQVTQMGQEVILRCVPISNHLYFYWYRQILGQKVEFLVSFYNNEISEKSEIFDDQFSVERPDGSNFTLKIRSTKLEDSAMYFCASSGDIVIKYEQYFGPGTRLTVT.